These T cell receptor beta chains were read from a single sample in a study of human T cells and chemical hapten exposure. Each CDR3 protein is one row after TCRdb ran MiXCR on the RACE reads. Among 250,000 or so distinct CDR3 sequences listed, over 7.5% were seen once. The material sequenced was whole blood, taken in connection with sensitization to the hapten diphenylcyclopropenone (DPC). Receptor source: a man younger than 30 with alopecia areata. Some clones in this sample may be carry-over from other donors' samples. CDR3s include the opening cysteine and the closing phenylalanine or tryptophan. D genes are given only for firm matches. Expanded clones are given a class, and other clones once, few, many or no size at all.

V gene: TRBV7-6; J gene: TRBJ1-1; D gene: TRBD1; clone size: few; CDR3 protein: CASSQGQGVVRAFF; CDR3 DNA: TGTGCCAGCAGCCAGGGACAGGGGGTGGTAAGGGCTTTCTTT
V gene: TRBV29-1; J gene: TRBJ2-7; D gene: NA; clone size: NA; CDR3 protein: CSVVQGFDEQYF; CDR3 DNA: TGCAGCGTTGTACAGGGCTTCGACGAGCAGTACTTC
V gene: TRBV9; J gene: TRBJ1-1; D gene: NA; clone size: many; CDR3 protein: CASSVVGPNTEAFF; CDR3 DNA: TGTGCCAGCAGCGTAGTTGGGCCGAACACTGAAGCTTTCTTT
V gene: TRBV12-3/TRBV12-4; J gene: TRBJ2-1; D gene: NA; clone size: NA; CDR3 protein: CASNPWGASSYNEQFF; CDR3 DNA: TGTGCCAGCAATCCTTGGGGGGCTAGCTCCTACAATGAGCAGTTCTTC
V gene: TRBV12-3/TRBV12-4; J gene: TRBJ1-4; D gene: NA; clone size: few; CDR3 protein: CASREGGPLIEKLFF; CDR3 DNA: TGTGCCAGCCGCGAAGGTGGGCCCCTTATTGAAAAACTGTTTTTT
V gene: TRBV10-3; J gene: TRBJ1-6; D gene: NA; clone size: NA; CDR3 protein: CAISESILVPDQIPLHF; CDR3 DNA: TGTGCCATCAGTGAGTCTATCCTGGTCCCCGACCAAATACCCCTCCACTTT
V gene: TRBV20-1; J gene: TRBJ1-4; D gene: TRBD1; clone size: few; CDR3 protein: CSARVSGTGGGEGSETNEKLFF; CDR3 DNA: TGCAGTGCTAGAGTCTCCGGGACAGGGGGCGGCGAAGGGAGTGAAACTAATGAAAAACTGTTTTTT
V gene: TRBV7-2; J gene: TRBJ1-5; D gene: TRBD1; clone size: few; CDR3 protein: CASSPRTGLSNQPQHF; CDR3 DNA: TGTGCCAGCAGCCCGAGGACAGGGTTGAGCAATCAGCCCCAGCATTTT
V gene: TRBV6-5; J gene: TRBJ2-6; D gene: NA; clone size: NA; CDR3 protein: CASSYRSAGANVLTF; CDR3 DNA: TGTGCCAGCAGTTACCGGTCAGCTGGGGCCAACGTCCTGACTTTC
V gene: TRBV11-3; J gene: TRBJ1-1; D gene: NA; clone size: few; CDR3 protein: CASSLASQGRNTEAFF; CDR3 DNA: TGTGCCAGCAGCTTAGCTTCACAGGGTCGAAATACTGAAGCTTTCTTT
V gene: TRBV5-1; J gene: TRBJ2-2; D gene: TRBD1; clone size: NA; CDR3 protein: CASRTGTGGAETGELFF; CDR3 DNA: TGCGCCAGCAGAACTGGGACAGGGGGCGCGGAGACCGGGGAGCTGTTTTTT
V gene: TRBV24-1; J gene: TRBJ1-5; D gene: NA; clone size: few; CDR3 protein: CATSDPGRPKQPQHF; CDR3 DNA: TGTGCCACCAGTGATCCGGGGCGTCCTAAACAGCCCCAGCATTTT
V gene: TRBV12-1; J gene: TRBJ2-3; D gene: NA; clone size: once; CDR3 protein: CASSAPIDTQYF; CDR3 DNA: TGTGCCAGCAGCGCACCGATAGATACGCAGTATTTT
V gene: TRBV7-2; J gene: TRBJ2-1; D gene: NA; clone size: NA; CDR3 protein: CASSLARSSDKFF; CDR3 DNA: TGTGCCAGCAGCTTAGCAAGGTCGAGCGATAAGTTCTTC
V gene: TRBV4-1; J gene: TRBJ1-1; D gene: NA; clone size: few; CDR3 protein: CASSQPTDPNTEAFF; CDR3 DNA: TGCGCCAGCAGCCAACCGACAGACCCGAACACTGAAGCTTTCTTT
V gene: TRBV7-2; J gene: TRBJ1-3; D gene: NA; clone size: few; CDR3 protein: CARQIWGPNSGNTIYF; CDR3 DNA: TGTGCCAGGCAAATATGGGGACCTAACTCTGGAAACACCATATATTTT
V gene: TRBV5-1; J gene: TRBJ2-7; D gene: TRBD1; clone size: NA; CDR3 protein: CASSPQGLYEQYF; CDR3 DNA: TGCGCCAGCAGCCCACAGGGGCTCTACGAGCAGTACTTC
V gene: TRBV4-2; J gene: TRBJ1-1; D gene: NA; clone size: NA; CDR3 protein: CASSTHRDPPSTAFF; CDR3 DNA: TGTGCCAGCAGCACCCACAGGGACCCCCCCTCTACAGCTTTCTTT
V gene: TRBV4-1; J gene: TRBJ2-7; D gene: TRBD2; clone size: few; CDR3 protein: CASSPVGRISGGLYEQYF; CDR3 DNA: TGCGCCAGCAGCCCCGTCGGACGGATTAGCGGGGGGCTCTACGAGCAGTACTTC
V gene: TRBV20-1; J gene: TRBJ2-3; D gene: NA; clone size: few; CDR3 protein: CSARAGTPRGTDTQYF; CDR3 DNA: TGCAGTGCTAGAGCCGGGACCCCCAGAGGCACAGATACGCAGTATTTT
V gene: TRBV6-2/TRBV6-3; J gene: TRBJ2-2; D gene: TRBD1; clone size: NA; CDR3 protein: CASSYPLQGAGELFF; CDR3 DNA: TGTGCCAGCAGTTACCCGTTACAGGGGGCCGGGGAGCTGTTTTTT
V gene: TRBV5-1; J gene: TRBJ1-5; D gene: NA; clone size: many; CDR3 protein: CASSLRGDSNQPQHF; CDR3 DNA: TGCGCCAGCAGCTTGAGAGGGGATAGCAATCAGCCCCAGCATTTT
V gene: TRBV28; J gene: TRBJ1-5; D gene: NA; clone size: many; CDR3 protein: CASSPDRDGYNQPQHF; CDR3 DNA: TGTGCCAGCAGTCCGGACCGGGACGGATACAATCAGCCCCAGCATTTT
V gene: TRBV18; J gene: TRBJ1-5; D gene: NA; clone size: NA; CDR3 protein: CASSPASREGNQPQHF; CDR3 DNA: TGTGCCAGCTCACCAGCGAGCAGGGAAGGCAATCAGCCCCAGCATTTT
V gene: TRBV11-2; J gene: TRBJ2-6; D gene: NA; clone size: NA; CDR3 protein: CTSTLSGANVLTF; CDR3 DNA: TGTACCAGCACCCTTTCTGGGGCCAACGTCCTGACTTTC
V gene: TRBV9; J gene: TRBJ1-6; D gene: NA; clone size: NA; CDR3 protein: CASSVRTENSPLHF; CDR3 DNA: TGTGCCAGCAGCGTTAGGACAGAGAATTCACCCCTCCACTTT